The 14 T cell receptor beta chains below were found in one sample sequenced in a study of cytomegalovirus exposure and HLA in healthy donors. The PCR employed 60 Vbeta primers together with 13 Jbeta primers. Sequencing used immunoSEQ multiplex PCR; TCRdb keeps in-frame clones, though not all of them. The profile shows roughly 130,000 clones, around 70% of them singletons. Sequencing was performed on PBMCs. These receptors were taken from a human donor in good health.

The V gene is TRBV2, the J gene TRBJ2-7; 9 positions agree with TRBD1. The CDR3 runs to 15 residues. V trimming: 7 bases; J trimming: 2 bases; junction bases outside the gene matches: 9. Germline V gene data show CDR1 as SNHLY and CDR2 as FYNNEI. The CDR3 region is CASTQDRGFTYEQYF. The CDR3, as DNA: TGTGCCAGCACCCAGGACAGGGGATTTACCTACGAGCAGTACTTC.

This clone was detected only a few times. V and J are TRBV2 and TRBJ1-2; the D gene is possibly TRBD1 (5 bases). This CDR3 has 11 residues. The ends were cut back, 3 bases at V and 9 bases at J, with 8 bases in the middle. The germline V gene encodes CDR1 SNHLY and CDR2 FYNNEI. The CDR3 loop reads CASSDWTSYTF. The CDR3 nucleotides read TGTGCCAGCAGTGATTGGACAAGCTACACCTTC.

This chain links TRBV5-6 with TRBJ1-2, with D possibly TRBD1 on 6 matching bases. This CDR3 comprises 12 residues. Germline values: CDR1 SGHDT, CDR2 YYEEEE. The V and J ends lost 2 bases and 5 bases respectively, with 7 bases between them. CDR3 coding DNA: TGTGCCAGCAGCTTACAGGGATATGGCTACACCTTC. The encoded protein is CASSLQGYGYTF.

This clone appeared a few times. The CDR3 sequence: CASSPRGQGNQPQHF. Here the CDR3 DNA reads TGTGCCAGTAGTCCCCGTGGACAGGGCAATCAGCCCCAGCATTTT. The gene calls are TRBV19 and TRBJ1-5, with TRBD1 identical over 7 bases. Looked up from germline, CDR1 is LNHDA and CDR2 is SQIVND (reference sequence). The CDR3 length is 15 residues. Germline trimming cut 5 bases from V and 2 bases from J; bases unmatched to any gene: 6.

The V gene is TRBV11-3, the J gene TRBJ2-3; D is possibly TRBD2 (6 bases). Trimming stripped 1 base from V and 0 bases from J, with 17 bases between. CDR1 SGHNT and CDR2 YENEEA come from the germline V gene. The CDR3 is made up of 18 amino acids. The CDR3 protein is CASSLGERAGPSTDTQYF. As DNA, the CDR3 is TGTGCCAGCAGCTTAGGTGAGAGGGCGGGGCCGAGCACAGATACGCAGTATTTT.

This chain uses TRBV29-1 with TRBJ2-3; 9 bases map to TRBD2. This CDR3 comprises 16 residues. The V gene end was trimmed by 4 bases and the J gene end by 8 bases; junction bases not matched to a gene: 16. CDR1 SQVTM and CDR2 ANQGSEA come from the germline V gene. CDR3 sequence reads: CSVVFLAGPGGGTQYF. For the CDR3, the DNA is TGCAGCGTTGTCTTTCTAGCGGGGCCAGGGGGGGGTACGCAGTATTTT.

The chain is built from TRBV6-6 and TRBJ2-1; TRBD1 matches at 7 bases. The V segment lost 0 bases and the J segment 6 bases; nucleotides outside the gene matches: 8. The germline gives CDR1 MNHNY, CDR2 SVGAGI (reference sequence). This CDR3 is 16 amino acids long. The DNA of the CDR3 is TGTGCCAGCAGTTACTCGAAGGCAGGGGGTAGCAATGAGCAGTTCTTC. This sequence encodes CASSYSKAGGSNEQFF.

The chain recombines TRBV10-3 with TRBJ2-3, with 8 nucleotides matching TRBD1. This CDR3 is 14 amino acids long. Germline lookup yields CDR1 ENHRY and CDR2 SYGVKD. The junction had 3 bases not matched to a gene; V was cut back by 5 bases and J by 2 bases. CDR3 nucleotides: TGTGCCATCAGTTGGGACAGGCCCACAGATACGCAGTATTTT. Translated, it gives CAISWDRPTDTQYF.

The gene calls are TRBV7-9 and TRBJ1-1; D is possibly TRBD1 (6 bases). The CDR3 is 14 residues long. The germline V gene encodes CDR1 SEHNR and CDR2 FQNEAQ (reference sequence). Between the trimmed V and J ends, which lost 1 base and 0 bases, there was a span of 6 bases. CDR3 coding DNA: TGTGCCAGCAGCTTAGAGGGGGTGAACACTGAAGCTTTCTTT. Its protein product is CASSLEGVNTEAFF.

This clone came up once. CDR3 protein: CASSLVPAGELFF. CDR3 bases: TGTGCCAGCAGCTTAGTCCCTGCCGGGGAGCTGTTTTTT. The chain carries TRBV7-9 and TRBJ2-2, with D hard to call. The CDR3 has 13 amino acids. Germline CDR1 SEHNR, CDR2 FQNEAQ (reference sequence). Trimming took off 1 base at V and 6 bases at J, with 6 bases between the two ends.

This clone was counted a few times. J is TRBJ1-4 and V is TRBV18; D remains unclear. Per the germline V gene, CDR1 is KGHSH and CDR2 is LQKENI. V was clipped by 0 bases and J by 11 bases, with 13 bases between them. The CDR3 sequence is 14 residues long. CDR3 coding DNA: TGTGCCAGCTCACCACCGATGCCCTTAGATAAACTGTTTTTT. This gives the protein CASSPPMPLDKLFF.

V and J are TRBV7-8 and TRBJ2-3; 7 bases line up with TRBD2. CDR1 and CDR2 (germline): SGHVS, FQNEAQ. This CDR3 has 15 amino acids. Germline trimming cut 2 bases from V and 4 bases from J; bases unmatched to any gene: 6. CDR3 nucleotide sequence: TGTGCCAGCAGCTTACTCAGCGGGGATGCAGATACGCAGTATTTT. As protein: CASSLLSGDADTQYF.

V gene TRBV5-4 combines with J gene TRBJ2-5; weak D call: TRBD2 (7 bases). The V and J ends lost 4 bases and 2 bases respectively, with 27 bases between them. The CDR3 sequence is 19 residues long. CDR1 is SGHNT and CDR2 is YYREEE in the germline V gene (reference sequence). The chain's CDR3 is CASSNLGGGPFKIQETQYF. The CDR3 DNA follows: TGTGCCAGCAGCAATCTGGGAGGGGGGCCCTTTAAGATACAAGAGACCCAGTACTTC.

The genes are TRBV15 and TRBJ1-5, with D perhaps TRBD1 (6 bases). V was clipped by 1 base and J by 0 bases, with 19 bases between them. CDR3 size: 19 residues. The germline V gene has CDR1 LNHNV and CDR2 YYDKDF (reference sequence). The CDR3 bases are TGTGCCACCAGCAGAGCTAACAGGGCGTTTCGCAATAGCAATCAGCCCCAGCATTTT. Its protein product is CATSRANRAFRNSNQPQHF.